Sequencing of this T cell receptor beta chain was carried out in a study of metastatic and nonmetastatic thyroid tumors. Whole-study context: The study looked at repertoires side by side in blood and in tumor or nodule tissue from malignant and benign thyroid patients. General study points: Relative to benign nodules, malignant thyroid tumors were reportedly characterized by significantly elevated TCR beta diversity in blood and tumor.

This clone was picked up a small number of times. The antigen is unknown. An end of the junction differs from the germline gene, which may be a read error. Original analysis: Between-group CDR3 differences, defined by clinicopathological status, yielded a distant-metastasis classifier for papillary thyroid cancer. TCRdb re-clonotyped the PCR reads through MiXCR. These V and J calls are TCRdb output, not the study's own analysis. The top ten hold 15% to 20% of the sample, which has 15,000 or so clones, around 12% seen once. No treatment had been given to any patient before thyroid surgery. The TCR comes from a female donor with papillary thyroid cancer or a benign thyroid nodule (not recorded which). Some clones in this sample may be carry-over from other donors' samples. The source material was tumor tissue.

CDR3 coding DNA: TGTGCCAGCAGGGACAGTAACTACAAGCAGTACTTC. Translated: CASRDSNYKQYF. The chain joins TRBV28 to TRBJ2-7; tentatively, D is TRBD1 (6 bases). The CDR3 contains 12 residues. Germline assignment: CDR1 MDHEN and CDR2 SYDVKM.